This TCR beta chain came from a study of blood T cells in healthy people across ages. As for the study in general: Template switching picked up about one barcoded beta molecule for each two T cells. General study findings and limits: No conclusive comparison of naive versus antigen-experienced cells was possible with unsorted PBMCs.

Peripheral blood samples of around 11 milliliters were drawn from each donor. Alongside a J-beta primer mix, a sample-barcoded 5' primer served in a second PCR lasting about 7 to 12 cycles. TCRdb passed the 5' RACE reads through MiXCR, listing each CDR3 protein once. The sample includes over a million distinct CDR3 sequences, 40% to 50% of them seen just once. Note on this clonotype: What it recognizes is unknown.

The germline CDR1 and CDR2 sequences are SGHRS and YFSETQ. The CDR3 contains 12 residues. The germline V and J ends were trimmed by 2 bases and 7 bases, with 9 bases remaining between them. V gene TRBV5-1 combines with J gene TRBJ1-2; D unresolved. The source material was blood. The clonotype was recovered from a woman under 30 in good health. The CDR3 region has the DNA TGCGCCAGCAGCTTCGAGCGAGCTGGCTACACCTTC. Protein sequence: CASSFERAGYTF.